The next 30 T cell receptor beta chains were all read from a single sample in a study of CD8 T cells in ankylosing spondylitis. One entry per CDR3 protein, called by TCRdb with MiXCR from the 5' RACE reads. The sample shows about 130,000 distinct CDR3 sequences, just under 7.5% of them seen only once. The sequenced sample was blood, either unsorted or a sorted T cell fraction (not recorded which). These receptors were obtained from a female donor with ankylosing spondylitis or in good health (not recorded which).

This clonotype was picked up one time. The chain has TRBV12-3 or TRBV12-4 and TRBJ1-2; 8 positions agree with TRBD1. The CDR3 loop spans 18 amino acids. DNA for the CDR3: TGTACCATCAGTGCCCTCGGGACAGGAACTCTAGCTAACTATGGCTACACCTTC. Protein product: CTISALGTGTLANYGYTF.

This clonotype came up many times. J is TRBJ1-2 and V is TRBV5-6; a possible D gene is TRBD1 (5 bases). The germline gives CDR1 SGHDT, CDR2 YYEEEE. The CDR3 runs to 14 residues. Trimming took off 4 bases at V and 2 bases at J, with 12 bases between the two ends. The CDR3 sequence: CASSPRDGNYGYTF. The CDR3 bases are TGTGCCAGCAGCCCCCGGGACGGCAACTATGGCTACACCTTC. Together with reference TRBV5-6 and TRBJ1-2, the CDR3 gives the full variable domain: DAGVTQSPTHLIKTRGQQVTLRCSPKSGHDTVSWYQQALGQGPQFIFQYYEEEERQRGNFPDRFSGHQFPNYSSELNVNALLLGDSALYLCASSPRDGNYGYTFGSGTRLTVV.

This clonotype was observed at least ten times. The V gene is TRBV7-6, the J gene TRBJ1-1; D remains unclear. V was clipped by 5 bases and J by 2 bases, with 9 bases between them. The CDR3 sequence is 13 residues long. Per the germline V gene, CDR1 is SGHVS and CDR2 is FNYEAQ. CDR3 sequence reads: CASSADLNTEAFF. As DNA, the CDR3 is TGTGCCAGCAGCGCTGACCTAAACACTGAAGCTTTCTTT. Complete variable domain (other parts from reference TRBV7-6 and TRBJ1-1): GAGVSQSPRYKVTKRGQDVALRCDPISGHVSLYWYRQALGQGPEFLTYFNYEAQQDKSGLPNDRFSAERPEGSISTLTIQRTEQRDSAMYRCASSADLNTEAFFGQGTRLTVV.

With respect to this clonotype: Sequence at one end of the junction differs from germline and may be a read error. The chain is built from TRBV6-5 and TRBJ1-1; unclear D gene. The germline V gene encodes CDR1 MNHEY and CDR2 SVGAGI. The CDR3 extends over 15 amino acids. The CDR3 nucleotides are TGTTCCAGCAGTTACGGTGGGTGCTGGAACACTGAAGCTTTCTTT. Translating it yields CSSSYGGCWNTEAFF.

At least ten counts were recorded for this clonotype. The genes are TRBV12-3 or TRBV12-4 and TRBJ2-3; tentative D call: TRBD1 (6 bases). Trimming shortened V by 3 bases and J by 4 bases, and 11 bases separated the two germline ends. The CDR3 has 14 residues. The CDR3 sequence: CASSFSEGADTQYF. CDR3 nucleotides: TGTGCCAGCAGTTTCTCTGAGGGGGCAGATACGCAGTATTTT.

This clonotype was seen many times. This CDR3 is CASSKRDFSYNEQFF. The CDR3 DNA is TGTGCCAGCAGTAAGAGGGATTTCAGCTACAATGAGCAGTTCTTC. The genes are TRBV28 and TRBJ2-1; TRBD2 is a possible D gene (5 bases). CDR1 MDHEN and CDR2 SYDVKM come from the germline V gene. Trimming took 5 bases from V and 3 from J, leaving 14 bases between them. This CDR3 has 15 residues.

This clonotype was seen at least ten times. The CDR3 sequence is CASSFLDREAFF. CDR3 sequence (DNA): TGTGCCAGCAGCTTTCTGGACAGGGAAGCTTTCTTT. The chain is built from TRBV7-9 and TRBJ1-1, with 7 positions matching TRBD1. Germline assignment: CDR1 SEHNR and CDR2 FQNEAQ (reference sequence). CDR3 length: 12 residues. V was clipped by 3 bases and J by 8 bases; unmatched bases: 3.

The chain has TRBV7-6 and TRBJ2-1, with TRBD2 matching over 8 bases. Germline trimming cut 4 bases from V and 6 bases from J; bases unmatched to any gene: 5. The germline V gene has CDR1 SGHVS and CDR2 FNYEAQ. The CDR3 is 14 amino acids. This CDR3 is CASSSRGGSNEQFF. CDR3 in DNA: TGTGCCAGCAGCTCACGGGGGGGGTCCAATGAGCAGTTCTTC.

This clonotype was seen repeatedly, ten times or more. CDR3 protein: CASSFEVPQSSYNEQFF. CDR3 bases: TGTGCCAGCAGCTTCGAAGTGCCGCAGAGCTCCTACAATGAGCAGTTCTTC. The rearrangement uses TRBV7-6 and TRBJ2-1; D not resolved. The CDR3 covers 17 residues. Germline-derived CDR1 and CDR2 are SGHVS and FNYEAQ. Trimming pared 3 bases from V and 0 bases from J, leaving 15 bases between.

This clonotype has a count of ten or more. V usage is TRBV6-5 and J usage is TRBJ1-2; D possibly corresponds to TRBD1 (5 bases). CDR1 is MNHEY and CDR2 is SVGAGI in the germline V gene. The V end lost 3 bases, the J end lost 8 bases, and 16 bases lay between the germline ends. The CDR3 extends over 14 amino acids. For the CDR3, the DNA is TGTGCCAGCAGTTATTCCGGGACGCCACTCGGCTACACCTTC. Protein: CASSYSGTPLGYTF.

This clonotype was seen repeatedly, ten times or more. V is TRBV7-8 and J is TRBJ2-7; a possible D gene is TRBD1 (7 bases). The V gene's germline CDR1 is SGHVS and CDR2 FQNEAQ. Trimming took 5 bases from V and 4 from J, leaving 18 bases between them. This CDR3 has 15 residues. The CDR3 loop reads CASSPPGQGGYEQYF. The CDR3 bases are TGTGCCAGCAGCCCGCCAGGGCAGGGGGGATACGAGCAGTACTTC.

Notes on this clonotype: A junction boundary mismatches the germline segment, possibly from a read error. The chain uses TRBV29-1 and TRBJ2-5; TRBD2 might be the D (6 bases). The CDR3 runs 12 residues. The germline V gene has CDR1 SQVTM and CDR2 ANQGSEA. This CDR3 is CNVRLVGETQYF. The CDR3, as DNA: TGCAACGTTAGACTAGTCGGGGAGACCCAGTACTTC.

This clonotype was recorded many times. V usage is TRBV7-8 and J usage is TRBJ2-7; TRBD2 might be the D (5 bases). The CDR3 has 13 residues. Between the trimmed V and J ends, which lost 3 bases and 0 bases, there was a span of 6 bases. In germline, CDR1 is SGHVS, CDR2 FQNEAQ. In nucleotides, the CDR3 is TGTGCCAGCAGCTTCGAGGGCTCCTACGAGCAGTACTTC. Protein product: CASSFEGSYEQYF.

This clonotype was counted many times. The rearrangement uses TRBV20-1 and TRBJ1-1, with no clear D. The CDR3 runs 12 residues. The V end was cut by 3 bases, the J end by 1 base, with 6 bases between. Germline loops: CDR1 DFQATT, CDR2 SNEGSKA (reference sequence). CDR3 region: CSARYGNTEAFF. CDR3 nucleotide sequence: TGCAGTGCTAGGTACGGGAACACTGAAGCTTTCTTT.

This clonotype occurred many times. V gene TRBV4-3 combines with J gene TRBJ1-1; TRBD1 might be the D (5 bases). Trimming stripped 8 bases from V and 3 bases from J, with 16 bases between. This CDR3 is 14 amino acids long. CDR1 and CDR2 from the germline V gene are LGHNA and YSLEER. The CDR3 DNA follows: TGCGCCAGCTCACCACGGGGGGTTGACACTGAAGCTTTCTTT. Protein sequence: CASSPRGVDTEAFF.

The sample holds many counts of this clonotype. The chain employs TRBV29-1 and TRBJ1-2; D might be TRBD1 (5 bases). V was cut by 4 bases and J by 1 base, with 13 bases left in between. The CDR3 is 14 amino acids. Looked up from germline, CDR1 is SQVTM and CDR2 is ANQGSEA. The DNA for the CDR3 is TGCAGCGTTGGCGCCCAGGGAAATAACTATGGCTACACCTTC. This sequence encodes CSVGAQGNNYGYTF.

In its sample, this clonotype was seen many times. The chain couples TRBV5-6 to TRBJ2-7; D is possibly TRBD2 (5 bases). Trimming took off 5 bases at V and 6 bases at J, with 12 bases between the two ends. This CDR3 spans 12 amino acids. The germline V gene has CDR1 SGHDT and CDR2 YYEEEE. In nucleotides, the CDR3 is TGTGCCAGCAGTACTCTAGGAGGCGAGCAGTACTTC. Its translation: CASSTLGGEQYF.

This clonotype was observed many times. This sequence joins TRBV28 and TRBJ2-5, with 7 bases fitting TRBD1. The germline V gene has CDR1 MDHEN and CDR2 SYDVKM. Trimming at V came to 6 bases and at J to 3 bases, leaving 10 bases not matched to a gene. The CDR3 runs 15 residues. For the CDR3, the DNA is TGTGCCAGCAGAACTCGACAGGGATTGAAAGAGACCCAGTACTTC. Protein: CASRTRQGLKETQYF.

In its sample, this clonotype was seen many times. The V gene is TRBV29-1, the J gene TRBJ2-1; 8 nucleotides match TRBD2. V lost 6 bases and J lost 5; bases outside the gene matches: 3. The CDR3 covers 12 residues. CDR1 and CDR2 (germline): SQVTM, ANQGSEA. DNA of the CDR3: TGCAGCGTGGGACTAGGGGACAATGAGCAGTTCTTC. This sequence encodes CSVGLGDNEQFF.

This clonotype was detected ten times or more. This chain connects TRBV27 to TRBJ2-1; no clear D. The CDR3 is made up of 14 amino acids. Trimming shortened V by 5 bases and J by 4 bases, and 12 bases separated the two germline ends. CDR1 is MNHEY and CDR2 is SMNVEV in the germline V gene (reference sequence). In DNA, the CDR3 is TGTGCCAGCAGTCCCCGCGTGGTTTACAATGAGCAGTTCTTC. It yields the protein CASSPRVVYNEQFF.

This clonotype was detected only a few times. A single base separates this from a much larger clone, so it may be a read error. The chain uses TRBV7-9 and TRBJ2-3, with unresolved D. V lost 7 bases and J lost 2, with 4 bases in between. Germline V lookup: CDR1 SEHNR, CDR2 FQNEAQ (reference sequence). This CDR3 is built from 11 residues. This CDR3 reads CASTPTDTQYF. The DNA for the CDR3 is TGTGCCAGCACCCCCACAGATACGCAGTATTTT.

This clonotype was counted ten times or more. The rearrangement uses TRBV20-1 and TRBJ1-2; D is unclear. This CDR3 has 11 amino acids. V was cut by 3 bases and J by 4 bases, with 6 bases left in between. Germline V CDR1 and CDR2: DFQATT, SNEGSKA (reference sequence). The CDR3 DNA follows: TGCAGTGCTAGGGAGCTCTATGGCTACACCTTC. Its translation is CSARELYGYTF.

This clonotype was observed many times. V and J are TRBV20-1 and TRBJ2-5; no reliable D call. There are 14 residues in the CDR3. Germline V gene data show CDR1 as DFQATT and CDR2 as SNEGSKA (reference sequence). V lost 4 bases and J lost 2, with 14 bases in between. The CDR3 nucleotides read TGCAGTGCTATAACCACTGTGACTCAAGAGACCCAGTACTTC. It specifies CSAITTVTQETQYF.

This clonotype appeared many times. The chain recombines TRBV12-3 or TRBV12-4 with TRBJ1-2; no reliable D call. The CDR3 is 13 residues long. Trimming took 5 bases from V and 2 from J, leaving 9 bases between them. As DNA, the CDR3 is TGTGCCAGCAGTAGATACGACAACTATGGCTACACCTTC. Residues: CASSRYDNYGYTF.

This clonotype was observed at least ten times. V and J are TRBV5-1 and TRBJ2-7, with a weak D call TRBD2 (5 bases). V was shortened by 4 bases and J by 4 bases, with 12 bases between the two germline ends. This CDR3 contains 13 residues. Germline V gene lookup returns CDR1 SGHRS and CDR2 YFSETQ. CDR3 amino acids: CASSHGLTYEQYF. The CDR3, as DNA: TGCGCCAGCAGCCATGGACTTACTTACGAGCAGTACTTC.

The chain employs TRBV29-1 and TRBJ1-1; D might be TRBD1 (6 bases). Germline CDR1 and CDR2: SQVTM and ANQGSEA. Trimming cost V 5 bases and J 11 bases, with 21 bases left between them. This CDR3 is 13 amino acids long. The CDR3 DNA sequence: TGCAGCGTTCCTGGACACAGGGAGGGGATCGCTTTCTTT. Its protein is CSVPGHREGIAFF.

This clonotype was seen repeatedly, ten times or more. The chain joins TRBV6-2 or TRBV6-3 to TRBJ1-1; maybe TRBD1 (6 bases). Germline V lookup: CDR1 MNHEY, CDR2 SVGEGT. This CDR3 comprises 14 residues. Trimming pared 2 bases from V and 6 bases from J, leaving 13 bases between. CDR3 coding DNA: TGTGCCAGCAGTTACGGGGGCAGGGTACCTGAAGCTTTCTTT. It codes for CASSYGGRVPEAFF.

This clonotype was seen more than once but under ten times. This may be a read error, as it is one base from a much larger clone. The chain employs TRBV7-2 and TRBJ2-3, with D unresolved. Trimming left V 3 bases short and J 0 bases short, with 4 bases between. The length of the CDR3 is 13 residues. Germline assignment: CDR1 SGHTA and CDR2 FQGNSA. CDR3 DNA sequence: TGTGCCAGCAGCTTTCCTAGCACAGATACGCAGTATTTT. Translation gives CASSFPSTDTQYF.

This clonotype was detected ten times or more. The chain's CDR3 is CASSPQSGLADDEQFF. CDR3 nucleotides: TGTGCCAGCAGCCCCCAGTCGGGACTAGCGGACGATGAGCAGTTCTTC. This chain joins TRBV12-3 or TRBV12-4 and TRBJ2-1; 11 nucleotides agree with TRBD2. The V and J ends lost 6 bases and 8 bases, in that order; junction bases with no gene match: 12. The CDR3 runs to 16 residues.

The CDR3 region is CASSSPGAGANVLTF. The CDR3 DNA reads TGTGCCAGCAGCAGTCCCGGGGCTGGGGCCAACGTCCTGACTTTC. The chain couples TRBV28 to TRBJ2-6; maybe TRBD2 (5 bases). Per germline, CDR1 MDHEN and CDR2 SYDVKM. This CDR3 contains 15 residues. V lost 6 bases and J lost 2, with 11 bases in between.